This record covers a single T cell receptor beta chain. Its antigen remains unknown. The data originate from a study of regulatory T cells. The study's findings and limits: In patients, unique TRB V-J pairs were restricted and V/J usage skewed, especially in Tregs. Hydrophobic residues at CDR3 positions 6 and 7 were enriched in conventional CD4+ T cells of CD3G-deficient patients.

The V end lost 1 base, the J end lost 1 base, and 4 bases lay between the germline ends. The CDR3 spans 13 residues. Per germline, CDR1 MDHEN and CDR2 SYDVKM. Patients aged 2 to 39 years had fewer naive T cells. CD4+ T cells were divided by sorting: CD25-high CD127-low Tregs, CD25-low CD127-high conventional cells. The PCR used 52 TRBV and 13 TRBJ primers. Sequencing used immunoSEQ multiplex PCR; TCRdb keeps in-frame clones, though not all of them. The sample holds about 35,000 clones, around 89% seen once. The source material was conventional CD4+ T cells sorted from blood. The chain couples TRBV28 to TRBJ2-5; D not resolved. The clonotype originates from a person under 35 with CD3G deficiency. CDR3 sequence (DNA): TGTGCCAGCAGTTTATCTGGCCAAGAGACCCAGTACTTC. Encoded protein: CASSLSGQETQYF. The whole variable domain, filled in from reference TRBV28 and TRBJ2-5, reads DVKVTQSSRYLVKRTGEKVFLECVQDMDHENMFWYRQDPGLGLRLIYFSYDVKMKEKGDIPEGYSVSREKKERFSLILESASTNQTSMYLCASSLSGQETQYFGPGTRLLVL.